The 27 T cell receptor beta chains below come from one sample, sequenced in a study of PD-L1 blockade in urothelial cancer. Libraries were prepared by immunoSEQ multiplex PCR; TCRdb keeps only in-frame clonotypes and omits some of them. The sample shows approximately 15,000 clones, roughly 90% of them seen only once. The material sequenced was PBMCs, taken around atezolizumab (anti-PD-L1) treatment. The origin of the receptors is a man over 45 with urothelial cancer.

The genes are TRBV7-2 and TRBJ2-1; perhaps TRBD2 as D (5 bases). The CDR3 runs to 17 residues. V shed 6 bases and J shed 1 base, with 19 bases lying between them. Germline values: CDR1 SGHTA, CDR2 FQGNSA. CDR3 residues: CASSPFGGRGSYNEQFF. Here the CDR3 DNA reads TGTGCCAGCAGTCCCTTTGGTGGGAGAGGGTCCTACAATGAGCAGTTCTTC.

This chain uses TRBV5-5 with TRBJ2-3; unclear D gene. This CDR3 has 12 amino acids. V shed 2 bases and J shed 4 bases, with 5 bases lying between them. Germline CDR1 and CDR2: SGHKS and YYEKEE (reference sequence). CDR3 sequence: CASSFNSDTQYF. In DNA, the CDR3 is TGTGCCAGCAGCTTTAACTCAGATACGCAGTATTTT.

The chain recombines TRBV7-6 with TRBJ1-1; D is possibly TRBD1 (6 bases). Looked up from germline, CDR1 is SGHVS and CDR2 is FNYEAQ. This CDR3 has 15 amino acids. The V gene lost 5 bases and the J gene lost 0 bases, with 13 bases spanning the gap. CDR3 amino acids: CASSLYRDMNTEAFF. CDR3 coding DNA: TGTGCCAGCAGCCTTTACAGGGACATGAACACTGAAGCTTTCTTT.

As DNA, the CDR3 is TGTGCCAGCAGACCTAGCTTGGCCACCGGGGAGCTGTTTTTT. It specifies CASRPSLATGELFF. The chain joins TRBV2 to TRBJ2-2; D perhaps matches TRBD2 (5 bases). Germline V gives CDR1 SNHLY, CDR2 FYNNEI. The CDR3 loop spans 14 amino acids. Trimming cost V 6 bases and J 4 bases, with 12 bases left between them.

This chain's CDR3 is CASSPRQGANEQFF. CDR3 bases: TGTGCCAGCAGTCCGCGACAGGGGGCGAATGAGCAGTTCTTC. The gene calls are TRBV27 and TRBJ2-1, with 10 bases matching TRBD1. This CDR3 contains 14 residues. CDR1 and CDR2 (germline): MNHEY, SMNVEV (reference sequence). V shed 5 bases and J 7 bases; nucleotides not matched to a gene: 5.

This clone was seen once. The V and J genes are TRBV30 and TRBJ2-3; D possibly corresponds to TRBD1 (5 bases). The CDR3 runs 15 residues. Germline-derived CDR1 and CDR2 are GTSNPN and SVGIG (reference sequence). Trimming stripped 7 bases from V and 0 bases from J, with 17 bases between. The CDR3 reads CASNRGVSSTDTQYF. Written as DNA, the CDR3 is TGTGCCTCAAATAGGGGTGTTTCTAGCACAGATACGCAGTATTTT. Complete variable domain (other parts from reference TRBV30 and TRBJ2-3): SQTIHQWPATLVQPVGSPLSLECTVEGTSNPNLYWYRQAAGRGLQLLFYSVGIGQISSEVPQNLSASRPQDRQFILSSKKLLLSDSGFYLCASNRGVSSTDTQYFGPGTRLTVL.

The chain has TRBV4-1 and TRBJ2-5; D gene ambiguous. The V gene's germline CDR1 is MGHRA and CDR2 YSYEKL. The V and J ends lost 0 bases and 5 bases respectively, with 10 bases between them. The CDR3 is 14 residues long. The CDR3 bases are TGCGCCAGCAGCCAAGATCCGGAGACGGAGACCCAGTACTTC. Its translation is CASSQDPETETQYF.

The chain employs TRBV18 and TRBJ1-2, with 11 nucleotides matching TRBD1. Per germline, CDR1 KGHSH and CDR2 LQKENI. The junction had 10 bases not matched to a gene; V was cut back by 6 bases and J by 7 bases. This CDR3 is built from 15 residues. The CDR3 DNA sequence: TGTGCCAGCTCCCCCGGGACAGGGGGTCAGGGTGGCTACACCTTC. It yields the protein CASSPGTGGQGGYTF.

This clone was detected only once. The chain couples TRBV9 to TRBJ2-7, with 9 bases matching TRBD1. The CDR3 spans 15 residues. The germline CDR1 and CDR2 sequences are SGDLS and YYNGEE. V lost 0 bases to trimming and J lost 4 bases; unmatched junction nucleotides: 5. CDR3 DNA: TGTGCCAGCAGCGTAGGGACAGGGGTCAAATACGAGCAGTACTTC. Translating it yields CASSVGTGVKYEQYF.

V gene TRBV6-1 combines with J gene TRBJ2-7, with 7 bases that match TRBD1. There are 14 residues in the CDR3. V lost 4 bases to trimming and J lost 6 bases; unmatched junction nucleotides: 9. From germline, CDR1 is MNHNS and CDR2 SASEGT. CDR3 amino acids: CASSGRQGAREQYF. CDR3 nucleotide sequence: TGTGCCAGCAGTGGACGACAGGGAGCTCGCGAGCAGTACTTC.

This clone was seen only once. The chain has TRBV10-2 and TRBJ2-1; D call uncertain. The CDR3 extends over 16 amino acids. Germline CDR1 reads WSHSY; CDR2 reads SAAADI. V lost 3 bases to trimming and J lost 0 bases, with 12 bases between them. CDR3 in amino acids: CASSDPGVSSYNEQFF. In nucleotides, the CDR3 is TGCGCCAGCAGTGATCCCGGAGTCAGCTCCTACAATGAGCAGTTCTTC.

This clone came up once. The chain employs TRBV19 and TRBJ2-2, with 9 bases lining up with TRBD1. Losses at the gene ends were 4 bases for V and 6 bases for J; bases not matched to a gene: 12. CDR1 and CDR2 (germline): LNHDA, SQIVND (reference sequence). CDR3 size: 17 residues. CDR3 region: CASSTRKGTGRSGELFF. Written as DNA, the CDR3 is TGTGCCAGTAGTACCAGGAAAGGGACAGGGAGATCCGGGGAGCTGTTTTTT.

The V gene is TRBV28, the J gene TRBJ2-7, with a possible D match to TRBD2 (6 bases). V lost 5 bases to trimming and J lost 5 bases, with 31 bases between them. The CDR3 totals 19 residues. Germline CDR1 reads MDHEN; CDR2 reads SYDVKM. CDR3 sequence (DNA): TGTGCCAGCAGTCCTATATCACCCCCAGCTGCGGGATCTGCCAACGAGCAGTACTTC. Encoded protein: CASSPISPPAAGSANEQYF.

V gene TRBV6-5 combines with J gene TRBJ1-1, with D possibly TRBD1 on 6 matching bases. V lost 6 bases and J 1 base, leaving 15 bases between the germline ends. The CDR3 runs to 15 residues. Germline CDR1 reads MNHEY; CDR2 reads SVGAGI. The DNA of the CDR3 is TGTGCCAGCAGACTCACTAGGACAGCGAACACTGAAGCTTTCTTT. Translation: CASRLTRTANTEAFF.

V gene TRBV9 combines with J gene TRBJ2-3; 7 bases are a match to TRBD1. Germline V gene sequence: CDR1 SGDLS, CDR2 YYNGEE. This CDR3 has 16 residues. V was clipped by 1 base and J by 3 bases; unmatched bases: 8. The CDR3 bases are TGTGCCAGCAGCGTAAAACAGGGGTCGGGAACAGATACGCAGTATTTT. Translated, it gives CASSVKQGSGTDTQYF.

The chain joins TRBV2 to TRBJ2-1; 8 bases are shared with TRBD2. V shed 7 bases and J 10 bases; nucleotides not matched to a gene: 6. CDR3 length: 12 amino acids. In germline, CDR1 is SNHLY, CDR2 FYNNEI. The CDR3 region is CASKLTGGEQFF. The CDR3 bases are TGTGCCAGCAAGTTGACGGGAGGGGAGCAGTTCTTC.

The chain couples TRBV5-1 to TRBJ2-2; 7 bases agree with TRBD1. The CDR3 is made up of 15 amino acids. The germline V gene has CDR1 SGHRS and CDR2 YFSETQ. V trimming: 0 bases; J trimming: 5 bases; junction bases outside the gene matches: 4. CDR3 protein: CASSLAAGGTGELFF. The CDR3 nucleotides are TGCGCCAGCAGCTTGGCGGCAGGGGGTACCGGGGAGCTGTTTTTT.

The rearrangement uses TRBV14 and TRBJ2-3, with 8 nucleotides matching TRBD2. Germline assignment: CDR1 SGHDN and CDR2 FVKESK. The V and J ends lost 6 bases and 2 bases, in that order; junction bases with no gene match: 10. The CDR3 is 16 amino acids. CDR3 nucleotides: TGTGCCAGCAGTCCCAATTCGGGGGGGATCACAGATACGCAGTATTTT. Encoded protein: CASSPNSGGITDTQYF.

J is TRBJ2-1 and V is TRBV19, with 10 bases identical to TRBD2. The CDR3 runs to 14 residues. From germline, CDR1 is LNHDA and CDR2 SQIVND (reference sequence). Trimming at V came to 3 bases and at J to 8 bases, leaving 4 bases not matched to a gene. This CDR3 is CASSILAGEDEQFF. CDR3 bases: TGTGCCAGTAGTATCCTAGCGGGGGAGGATGAGCAGTTCTTC. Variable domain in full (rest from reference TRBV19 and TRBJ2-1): DGGITQSPKYLFRKEGQNVTLSCEQNLNHDAMYWYRQDPGQGLRLIYYSQIVNDFQKGDIAEGYSVSREKKESFPLTVTSAQKNPTAFYLCASSILAGEDEQFFGPGTRLTVL.

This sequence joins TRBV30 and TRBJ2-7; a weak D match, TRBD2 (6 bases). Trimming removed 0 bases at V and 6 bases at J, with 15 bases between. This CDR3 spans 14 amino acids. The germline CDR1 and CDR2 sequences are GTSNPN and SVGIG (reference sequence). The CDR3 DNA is TGTGCCTGGAGTGTACGGGGTACTAGCATCGAGCAGTACTTC. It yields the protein CAWSVRGTSIEQYF.

CDR3 sequence: CASSYRGREYF. CDR3 sequence (DNA): TGTGCCAGCAGCTACAGGGGTAGGGAGTACTTC. The V gene is TRBV7-9, the J gene TRBJ2-7; 7 bases fit TRBD1. Germline CDR1 is SEHNR and CDR2 is FQNEAQ (reference sequence). This CDR3 is 11 amino acids long. Germline trimming cut 4 bases from V and 11 bases from J; bases unmatched to any gene: 5.

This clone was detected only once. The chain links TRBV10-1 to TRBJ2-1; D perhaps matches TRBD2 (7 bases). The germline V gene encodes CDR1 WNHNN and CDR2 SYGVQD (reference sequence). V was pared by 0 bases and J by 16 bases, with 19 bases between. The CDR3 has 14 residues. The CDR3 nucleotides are TGCGCCAGCAGTGAGTCGATTGTCGGGGGGCGCATTTTCTTC. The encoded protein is CASSESIVGGRIFF.

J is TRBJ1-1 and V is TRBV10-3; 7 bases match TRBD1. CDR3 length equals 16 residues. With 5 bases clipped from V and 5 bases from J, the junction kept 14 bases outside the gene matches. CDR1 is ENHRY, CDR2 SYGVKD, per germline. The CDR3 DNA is TGTGCCATCAGTCTGACAGGGCCTTCTCCAACGACTGAAGCTTTCTTT. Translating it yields CAISLTGPSPTTEAFF.

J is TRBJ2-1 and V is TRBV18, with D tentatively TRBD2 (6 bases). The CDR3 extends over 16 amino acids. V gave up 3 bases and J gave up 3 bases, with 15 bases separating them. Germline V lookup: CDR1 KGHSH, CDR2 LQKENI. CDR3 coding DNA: TGTGCCAGCTCACCCCCGGGGGAGAGACGCTACAATGAGCAGTTCTTC. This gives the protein CASSPPGERRYNEQFF.

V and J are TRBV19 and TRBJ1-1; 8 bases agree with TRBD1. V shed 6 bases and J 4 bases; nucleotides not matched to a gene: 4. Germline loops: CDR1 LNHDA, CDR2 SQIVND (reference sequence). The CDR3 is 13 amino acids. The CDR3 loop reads CASSRTGITEAFF. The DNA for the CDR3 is TGTGCCAGTAGCAGGACAGGGATCACTGAAGCTTTCTTT.

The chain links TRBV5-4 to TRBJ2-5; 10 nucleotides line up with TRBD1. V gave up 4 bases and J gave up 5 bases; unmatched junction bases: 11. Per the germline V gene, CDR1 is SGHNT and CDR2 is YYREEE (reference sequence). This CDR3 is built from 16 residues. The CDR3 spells CASSPLGTGVWETQYF. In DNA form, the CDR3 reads TGTGCCAGCAGCCCCTTAGGGACAGGGGTTTGGGAGACCCAGTACTTC.

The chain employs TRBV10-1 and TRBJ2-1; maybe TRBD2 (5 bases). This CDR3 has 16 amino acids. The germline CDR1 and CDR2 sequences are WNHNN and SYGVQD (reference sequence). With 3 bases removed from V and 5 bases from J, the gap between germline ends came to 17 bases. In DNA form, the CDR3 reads TGCGCCAGCAGTGACCCCGTAGCGCCCAGACACAATGAGCAGTTCTTC. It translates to CASSDPVAPRHNEQFF.